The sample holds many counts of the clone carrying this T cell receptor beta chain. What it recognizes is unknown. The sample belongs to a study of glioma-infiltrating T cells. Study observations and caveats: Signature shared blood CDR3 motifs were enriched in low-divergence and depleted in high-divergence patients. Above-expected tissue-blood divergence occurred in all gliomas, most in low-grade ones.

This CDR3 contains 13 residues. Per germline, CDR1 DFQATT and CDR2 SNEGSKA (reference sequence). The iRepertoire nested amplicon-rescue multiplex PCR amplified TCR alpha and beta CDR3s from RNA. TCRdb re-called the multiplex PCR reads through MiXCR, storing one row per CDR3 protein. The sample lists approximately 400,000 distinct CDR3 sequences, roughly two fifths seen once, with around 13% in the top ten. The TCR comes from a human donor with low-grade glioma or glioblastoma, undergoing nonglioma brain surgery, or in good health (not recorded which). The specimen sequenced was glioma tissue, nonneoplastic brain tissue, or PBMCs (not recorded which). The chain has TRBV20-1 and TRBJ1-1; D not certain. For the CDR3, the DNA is TGCATGCTAGAGATTAGCCCTCACACTGAAGCTTTCTTT. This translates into CMLEISPHTEAFF.